The sequence of this TCR beta chain was determined in a study of T cell responses to AZD1222 COVID-19 vaccine. In the study overall: Pooled together were second doses at about 4 or about 12 weeks. Study-level results: The study identified only 6 or 7 AZD1222 recipients as seropositive at baseline. Per reports, nearly half of all spike-specific TCRs target regions that are unmutated in variants. The donors showed a predominance of white British ancestry and of females, with possible underestimation of clonal diversity.

Looked up from germline, CDR1 is SGHNT and CDR2 is YYREEE (reference sequence). This CDR3 is built from 13 residues. V lost 4 bases to trimming and J lost 7 bases; unmatched junction nucleotides: 4. Generated by immunoSEQ multiplex PCR, the TCRdb table keeps only in-frame clones and is missing some. This repertoire shows more than 85,000 clones, around 89% found once; its top ten account for around 8.4%. Of note for this clone: Its cognate antigen is unknown.

The sequence was obtained from an adult in good health. Sequenced material: peripheral blood, taken on day 0 of AZD1222 vaccination. The V call is TRBV5-4, the J call TRBJ1-4, with TRBD1 matching over 7 bases. The DNA of the CDR3 is TGTGCCAGCAGCCTGACAGGGCGTGAAAAACTGTTTTTT. It yields the protein CASSLTGREKLFF.